The 27 T cell receptor beta chains below come from one sample, sequenced in a study of OX40 agonist ivuxolimab in advanced cancers. TCRdb keeps only in-frame clones here, not all; method: immunoSEQ multiplex PCR. The sample lists fewer than 85,000 clones, roughly 80% occurring once. The sample consisted of CD4+ or CD8+ T cells sorted from blood, taken in a trial of the OX40 agonist ivuxolimab. Receptors were obtained from an adult with an advanced solid tumor such as melanoma, head and neck, liver or kidney cancer.

This sequence joins TRBV13 and TRBJ2-5; 9 positions agree with TRBD1. The last part of the DNA fits TRBJ2-7 better; the J call may be wrong. CDR3 length equals 16 residues. Germline CDR1 and CDR2: PRHDT and FYEKMQ (reference sequence). The CDR3 region has the DNA TGTGCCAGCAGCGGTCGGGACAGGGCGGCTTCCTACGAGCAGTACTTC. Its translation is CASSGRDRAASYEQYF.

V and J are TRBV18 and TRBJ2-7; D gene unclear. From germline, CDR1 is KGHSH and CDR2 LQKENI. V gave up 6 bases and J gave up 5 bases, with 8 bases separating them. This CDR3 has 11 residues. The CDR3 loop is CASSPDHEQYF. The CDR3 nucleotides are TGTGCCAGCTCGCCCGACCACGAGCAGTACTTC.

This chain uses TRBV5-6 with TRBJ1-6; weak D call: TRBD1 (5 bases). Trimming left V 4 bases short and J 0 bases short, with 8 bases between. The CDR3 covers 15 residues. The germline V gene has CDR1 SGHDT and CDR2 YYEEEE. In nucleotides, the CDR3 is TGTGCCAGCAGCCCGACAGACTCCTATAATTCACCCCTCCACTTT. The encoded protein is CASSPTDSYNSPLHF.

This rearrangement joins TRBV7-3 to TRBJ1-1, with 8 bases identical to TRBD1. V dropped 2 bases and J dropped 4; count of bases not matched to a gene: 6. The CDR3 is 15 residues long. CDR1 and CDR2 (germline): SGHTA, FQGTGA. The CDR3 DNA is TGTGCCAGCAGCTTATCCCCAACAGGGGGCACTGAAGCTTTCTTT. It translates to CASSLSPTGGTEAFF.

A few counts support this clone. The V and J genes are TRBV5-8 and TRBJ2-5; D is unclear. Germline V gene lookup returns CDR1 SGHTS and CDR2 YDEGEE. The CDR3 is 11 amino acids. V lost 1 base, J lost 5 bases, and 3 bases lay in between. CDR3 residues: CASSLLETQYF. CDR3 nucleotide sequence: TGTGCCAGCAGCTTGTTGGAGACCCAGTACTTC.

The J gene is TRBJ2-1, the V gene TRBV28, with 14 bases fitting TRBD2. Unmatched junction bases numbered 11, after V lost 2 bases and J lost 2 bases. Germline CDR1 and CDR2: MDHEN and SYDVKM. The CDR3 runs to 20 residues. The CDR3 nucleotides are TGTGCCAGCAGTTTAAAAGGCGGGACTAGCGGGAGTTCCCCCTACAATGAGCAGTTCTTC. Translation: CASSLKGGTSGSSPYNEQFF.

The table lists this clone with a count of one. The chain has TRBV7-3 and TRBJ2-5, with 7 bases identical to TRBD2. Germline loops: CDR1 SGHTA, CDR2 FQGTGA. The CDR3 loop spans 15 amino acids. Trimming removed 1 base from V and 2 bases from J; junction bases left unmatched: 4. The CDR3 spells CASSLRPSGQETQYF. As DNA, the CDR3 is TGTGCCAGCAGCTTAAGGCCTAGCGGTCAAGAGACCCAGTACTTC.

This clone appeared a few times. The CDR3 bases are TGCGCCAGCAGCTTGGAGGATTACAATGAGCAGTTCTTC. Its protein is CASSLEDYNEQFF. The chain has TRBV5-1 and TRBJ2-1; D is ambiguous. CDR1 is SGHRS, CDR2 YFSETQ, per germline. V lost 0 bases and J lost 4, with 5 bases in between. The CDR3 runs 13 residues.

The chain joins TRBV5-6 to TRBJ1-1, with D maybe TRBD1 (6 bases). The CDR3 sequence is 12 residues long. Germline V gene data show CDR1 as SGHDT and CDR2 as YYEEEE. V was trimmed by 4 bases and J by 5 bases, leaving 9 bases between them. The CDR3 region is CASSPRGTEAFF. CDR3 nucleotide sequence: TGTGCCAGCAGCCCGAGGGGGACTGAAGCTTTCTTT.

This chain links TRBV5-1 with TRBJ1-2, with D perhaps TRBD1 (6 bases). Germline-derived CDR1 and CDR2 are SGHRS and YFSETQ. This CDR3 is 15 amino acids long. Deletions cut 0 bases from V and 7 bases from J, with 16 bases between. CDR3 coding DNA: TGCGCCAGCAGCTTGGGGTCCGAGGGGGTAGGTGGCTACACCTTC. Translating it yields CASSLGSEGVGGYTF.

This chain uses TRBV6-1 with TRBJ2-7; D might be TRBD2 (7 bases). Germline V lookup: CDR1 MNHNS, CDR2 SASEGT. The V end lost 2 bases, the J end lost 6 bases, and 17 bases lay between the germline ends. CDR3 length: 15 amino acids. In DNA form, the CDR3 reads TGTGCCAGCAGTGAATTAGGCGGGGGCCGAGGCGAGCAGTACTTC. Its protein product is CASSELGGGRGEQYF.

As to this clone: The junction shows a germline mismatch at one end, possibly a read error. The chain has TRBV10-2 and TRBJ1-3; D gene ambiguous. Per the germline V gene, CDR1 is WSHSY and CDR2 is SAAADI. The CDR3 length is 11 residues. This CDR3 reads CVSHSGNTIYF. CDR3 nucleotides: TGCGTCAGCCATTCCGGAAACACCATATATTTT.

V is TRBV7-3 and J is TRBJ1-1; 8 positions match TRBD1. This CDR3 region has 18 residues. V shed 8 bases and J 4 bases; nucleotides not matched to a gene: 21. Germline-derived CDR1 and CDR2 are SGHTA and FQGTGA. In DNA form, the CDR3 reads TGTGCCAGCTTTCCTTTTGTTGACGAAGGACAGGGTTGCACTGAAGCTTTCTTT. Translation: CASFPFVDEGQGCTEAFF.

This sequence joins TRBV5-4 and TRBJ2-1; maybe TRBD2 (7 bases). Germline V gives CDR1 SGHNT, CDR2 YYREEE (reference sequence). The CDR3 has 17 residues. Trimming took 0 bases from V and 4 from J, leaving 17 bases between them. CDR3 amino acids: CASSLAAGAGVYNEQFF. CDR3 coding DNA: TGTGCCAGCAGCTTGGCGGCAGGGGCGGGGGTATACAATGAGCAGTTCTTC.

The chain employs TRBV9 and TRBJ2-7; a possible D gene is TRBD2 (5 bases). CDR3 size: 15 residues. V lost 0 bases and J lost 5, with 15 bases in between. Germline CDR1 reads SGDLS; CDR2 reads YYNGEE. CDR3 protein: CASSVAPGSTNEQYF. CDR3 in DNA: TGTGCCAGCAGCGTAGCCCCGGGATCTACGAACGAGCAGTACTTC.

V is TRBV9 and J is TRBJ1-1, with D possibly TRBD1 on 6 matching bases. Trimming took 4 bases from V and 11 from J, leaving 21 bases between them. Germline CDR1 and CDR2: SGDLS and YYNGEE. The CDR3 is 14 residues long. The CDR3 here is CASSIQGEVTGAFF. In DNA, the CDR3 is TGTGCCAGCAGCATACAGGGTGAGGTCACCGGCGCTTTCTTT. Together with reference TRBV9 and TRBJ1-1, the CDR3 gives the full variable domain: DSGVTQTPKHLITATGQRVTLRCSPRSGDLSVYWYQQSLDQGLQFLIQYYNGEERAKGNILERFSAQQFPDLHSELNLSSLELGDSALYFCASSIQGEVTGAFFGQGTRLTVV.

The rearrangement joins TRBV7-9 to TRBJ2-5, with a possible D match to TRBD1 (6 bases). This CDR3 is 17 amino acids long. Germline CDR1 SEHNR, CDR2 FQNEAQ (reference sequence). V was pared by 0 bases and J by 3 bases, with 17 bases between. The CDR3 coding sequence is TGTGCCAGCAGCTTAGCACAGGGTAGGGCAGGTGAAGAGACCCAGTACTTC. Encoded protein: CASSLAQGRAGEETQYF.

This clone has a handful of counts. V and J are TRBV9 and TRBJ1-2, with 7 bases aligning to TRBD1. With 0 bases clipped from V and 5 bases from J, the junction kept 7 bases outside the gene matches. Germline V lookup: CDR1 SGDLS, CDR2 YYNGEE. This CDR3 contains 15 residues. CDR3 protein: CASSVGRDSSYGYTF. In DNA, the CDR3 is TGTGCCAGCAGCGTAGGGCGGGACAGTAGTTATGGCTACACCTTC. The full variable domain, its missing parts supplied by reference TRBV9 and TRBJ1-2, is DSGVTQTPKHLITATGQRVTLRCSPRSGDLSVYWYQQSLDQGLQFLIQYYNGEERAKGNILERFSAQQFPDLHSELNLSSLELGDSALYFCASSVGRDSSYGYTFGSGTRLTVV.

A single count supports this clone. V usage is TRBV7-2 and J usage is TRBJ2-7; tentative D call: TRBD1 (5 bases). Germline assignment: CDR1 SGHTA and CDR2 FQGNSA. This CDR3 comprises 11 residues. CDR3 DNA: TGTGCAGGGGCGAGCTCCTACGAGCAGTACTTC. The encoded protein is CAGASSYEQYF.

V gene TRBV10-3 combines with J gene TRBJ1-3, with 7 nucleotides matching TRBD1. V dropped 6 bases and J dropped 2; count of bases not matched to a gene: 10. The germline V gene encodes CDR1 ENHRY and CDR2 SYGVKD. The CDR3 consists of 16 residues. CDR3 DNA: TGTGCCATCAGCCCCGGGACAGACCGGACTGGAAACACCATATATTTT. It codes for CAISPGTDRTGNTIYF.

The gene calls are TRBV5-4 and TRBJ2-7; 11 nucleotides line up with TRBD2. The CDR3 runs 15 residues. Germline V gene lookup returns CDR1 SGHNT and CDR2 YYREEE (reference sequence). V was clipped by 5 bases and J by 1 base; unmatched bases: 5. CDR3 sequence: CASRSGTSGSYEQYF. CDR3 nucleotides: TGTGCCAGCAGGTCCGGGACTAGCGGTTCCTACGAGCAGTACTTC.

The chain recombines TRBV7-9 with TRBJ2-2; maybe TRBD2 (5 bases). Germline CDR1 is SEHNR and CDR2 is FQNEAQ (reference sequence). This CDR3 is 15 amino acids long. V gave up 4 bases and J gave up 3 bases, with 12 bases separating them. This chain's CDR3 is CASSSTRLDTGELFF. As DNA, the CDR3 is TGTGCCAGCAGCTCCACTAGACTGGACACCGGGGAGCTGTTTTTT.

V gene TRBV30 combines with J gene TRBJ1-4, with TRBD1 identical over 8 bases. The CDR3 sequence is 13 residues long. After removal of 2 bases from V and 7 bases from J, the junction contained 3 bases not matched to a gene. Germline V gene lookup returns CDR1 GTSNPN and CDR2 SVGIG (reference sequence). CDR3 protein: CAWSQTGVEKLFF. The DNA for the CDR3 is TGTGCCTGGAGTCAGACAGGGGTTGAAAAACTGTTTTTT.

V is TRBV6-5 and J is TRBJ1-1, with 9 bases matching TRBD1. Germline V gene lookup returns CDR1 MNHEY and CDR2 SVGAGI. This CDR3 is built from 13 residues. The J segment lost 11 bases and the V segment lost 0 bases, leaving 4 bases of the junction unmatched. DNA of the CDR3: TGTGCCAGCAGTTACTCTTGGGACAGGGCGGCTTTCTTT. Its translation is CASSYSWDRAAFF.

The chain couples TRBV7-6 to TRBJ1-1; the D is unclear. The germline CDR1 and CDR2 sequences are SGHVS and FNYEAQ. V was cut by 5 bases and J by 3 bases, with 16 bases left in between. The CDR3 is made up of 15 amino acids. The CDR3 region is CASSRTHYGDTEAFF. As DNA, the CDR3 is TGTGCCAGCAGCCGTACGCATTATGGGGACACTGAAGCTTTCTTT.

The gene calls are TRBV7-9 and TRBJ1-2, with TRBD1 as a possible D gene (5 bases). Germline CDR1 is SEHNR and CDR2 is FQNEAQ (reference sequence). V was shortened by 6 bases and J by 1 base, with 9 bases between the two germline ends. The CDR3 runs to 13 residues. CDR3: CASRSDSNYGYTF. Here the CDR3 DNA reads TGTGCCAGCAGATCAGACAGTAACTATGGCTACACCTTC.

This clone showed up just once. The chain uses TRBV6-1 and TRBJ1-3, with 8 bases identical to TRBD1. The CDR3 sequence is 15 residues long. Germline V CDR1 and CDR2: MNHNS, SASEGT. V was clipped by 5 bases and J by 0 bases; unmatched bases: 3. The chain's CDR3 is CASSRQGSSGNTIYF. CDR3 nucleotides: TGTGCCAGCAGTAGACAGGGGTCCTCTGGAAACACCATATATTTT.